The table lists the clone carrying this TCR beta chain with a few counts. The antigen is undetermined. The sample originates from a study of CD8 T cells in ankylosing spondylitis. Regarding the study as a whole: The study identified a TCR beta motif of under ten highly homologous variants that appeared characteristic of ankylosing spondylitis blood. Some motif variants were previously reported in reactive arthritis synovial fluid and blood. Within matched ankylosing spondylitis synovial fluid, disease-linked clones were reportedly significantly enriched.

The authors made TCR beta libraries by quantitative 5'-RACE with molecular barcodes. TCRdb re-analysed the 5' RACE reads in MiXCR, keeping a single row per CDR3 protein. Of just under 550,000 distinct CDR3 sequences in the sample, more than 9.5% are singletons; the top ten hold 6.5% to 7%. The CDR3 contains 15 residues. Trimming removed 6 bases at V and 8 bases at J, with 20 bases between. Germline CDR1 and CDR2: MNHNS and SASEGT. Sequenced input: blood, either unsorted or a sorted T cell fraction (not recorded which). V usage is TRBV6-1 and J usage is TRBJ2-1, with D unresolved. The clonotype comes from a male donor with ankylosing spondylitis. CDR3 bases: TGTGCCAGCAGGACCACACAGATTACCTCCCATGAGCAGTTCTTC. Protein: CASRTTQITSHEQFF.